This is a list of T cell receptor beta chains from one sample in a study of cytomegalovirus exposure and HLA in healthy donors. Libraries were prepared by immunoSEQ multiplex PCR; TCRdb keeps only in-frame clonotypes and omits some of them. Of roughly 71,000 clones in the sample, around 70% were seen once. The sample taken for sequencing was PBMCs. These receptors were collected from a human donor in good health. Both conserved end residues are trimmed from each CDR3.

len	v_gene	j_gene	CDR3aa
13	TRBV9	TRBJ2-7	ASSVGTSGGDEQY
13	TRBV11-2	TRBJ2-1	ASSVGARGAGEQF
14	TRBV5-1	TRBJ2-5	ASSLDLAGGRETQY
17	TRBV23-1	TRBJ1-1	ASSGTPGSDAQDVHEAF
10	TRBV5-5	TRBJ2-7	ASSLEGYEQY
13	TRBV9	TRBJ2-2	ASSGLTGRTGELF
10	TRBV5-6	TRBJ2-3	ASSLGQYTQY
12	TRBV13	TRBJ1-4	ASSSPGSNEKLF
13	TRBV6-5	TRBJ2-1	ATLGGTGLVNEQF
12	TRBV5-1	NA	ASSQRDSTYEQY
13	TRBV6-5	TRBJ2-7	ASSLSTGGIYEQY
8	TRBV10-3	TRBJ2-7	AVGSYEQY
12	TRBV19	TRBJ2-1	ASSSAFPYNEQF
13	TRBV9	TRBJ2-2	ASSPLGGNTGELF
12	TRBV19	TRBJ2-1	ASSMGLTYNEQF
9	TRBV6-1	TRBJ1-5	ASSADRVVH
13	TRBV2	TRBJ1-5	ASSEALYSNQPQH
12	TRBV19	TRBJ1-5	ASKRLEGNQPQH
11	TRBV2	TRBJ2-1	ASSLSRGGEQF
13	TRBV6-1	TRBJ2-1	ASRPGLAAYNEQF
9	TRBV28	TRBJ2-3	ASSQDYTQY
13	TRBV5-1	TRBJ2-1	ASSRGQESYNEQF
11	TRBV5-4	TRBJ2-7	ASSFAGVYEQY
13	TRBV2	TRBJ1-2	ASSEFPREGGGYT
9	TRBV7-7	TRBJ2-7	ASLKVGEQY
13	TRBV28	TRBJ1-1	ASKLMGAGGTEAF
13	TRBV6-6	TRBJ1-5	ASRRSLAQNQPQH
13	TRBV6-1	TRBJ2-7	ASSEAGLVSYEQY
12	TRBV6-5	TRBJ1-5	ASRGQGNNQPQH
12	TRBV9	TRBJ2-5	ASSGDRAGETQY
12	TRBV27	TRBJ2-1	ASSLSSILGEQF
12	TRBV30	TRBJ2-7	AWKAGGRRYEQY
12	TRBV14	TRBJ1-1	ASRPRDSYTEAF
12	TRBV6-5	TRBJ1-4	ASRIHGAGEKLF
13	TRBV4-2	TRBJ1-2	ASSQVKTANYGYT